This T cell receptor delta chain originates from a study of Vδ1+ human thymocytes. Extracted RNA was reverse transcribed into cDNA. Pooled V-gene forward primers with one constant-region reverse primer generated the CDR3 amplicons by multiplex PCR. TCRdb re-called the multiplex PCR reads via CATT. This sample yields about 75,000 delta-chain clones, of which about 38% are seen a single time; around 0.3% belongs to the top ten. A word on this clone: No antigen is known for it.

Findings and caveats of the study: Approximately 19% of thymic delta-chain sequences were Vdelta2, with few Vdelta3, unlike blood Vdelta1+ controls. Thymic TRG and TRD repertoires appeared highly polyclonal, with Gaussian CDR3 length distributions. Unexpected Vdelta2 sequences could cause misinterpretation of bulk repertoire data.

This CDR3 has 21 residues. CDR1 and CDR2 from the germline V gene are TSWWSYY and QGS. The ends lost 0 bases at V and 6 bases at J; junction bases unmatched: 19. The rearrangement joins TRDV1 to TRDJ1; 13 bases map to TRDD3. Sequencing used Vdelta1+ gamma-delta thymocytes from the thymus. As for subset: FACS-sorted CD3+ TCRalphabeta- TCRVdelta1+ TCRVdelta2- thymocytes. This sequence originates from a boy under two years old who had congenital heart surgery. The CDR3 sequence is CALGELAQKTSNWGIRYKLIF. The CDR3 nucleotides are TGTGCTCTTGGGGAACTAGCTCAAAAGACTTCGAACTGGGGGATACGCTATAAACTCATCTTT.